One sample yielded the 20 T cell receptor beta chains listed below, sequenced in a study of blood T cell repertoires in COVID-19. The data were produced by immunoSEQ multiplex PCR, yet TCRdb's version contains in-frame clones alone and is incomplete. The data show fewer than 500,000 clones, 87% seen once. The sequenced sample was PBMCs or T cells enriched from blood (not recorded which). The receptors derive from a woman under 30 with acute COVID-19.

The count of this clone is one. This chain connects TRBV19 to TRBJ2-5, with a tentative D call TRBD1 (7 bases). Looked up from germline, CDR1 is LNHDA and CDR2 is SQIVND (reference sequence). This CDR3 comprises 15 residues. The ends were cut back, 4 bases at V and 0 bases at J, with 12 bases in the middle. CDR3 residues: CASSNRGLYQETQYF. The CDR3 DNA follows: TGTGCCAGTAGTAACAGGGGACTGTACCAAGAGACCCAGTACTTC.

V and J are TRBV7-2 and TRBJ1-5; D is perhaps TRBD1 (6 bases). This CDR3 has 17 amino acids. CDR1 SGHTA and CDR2 FQGNSA come from the germline V gene. V was shortened by 5 bases and J by 2 bases, with 19 bases between the two germline ends. CDR3 DNA: TGTGCCAGCAGCCTGCTATACAGGGATAGTGGCAATCAGCCCCAGCATTTT. Translation: CASSLLYRDSGNQPQHF.

This clone was counted a few times. CDR3 sequence reads: CASSMAGTNYGYTF. CDR3 DNA: TGTGCCAGTAGTATGGCGGGGACTAACTATGGCTACACCTTC. The chain carries TRBV19 and TRBJ1-2; D unclear. The V and J ends lost 3 bases and 0 bases respectively, with 8 bases between them. CDR1 and CDR2 (germline): LNHDA, SQIVND (reference sequence). This CDR3 is built from 14 residues.

The chain links TRBV19 to TRBJ1-6, with TRBD1 as a possible D gene (6 bases). The V and J ends lost 5 bases and 3 bases respectively, with 8 bases between them. The CDR3 consists of 14 residues. CDR1 LNHDA and CDR2 SQIVND come from the germline V gene (reference sequence). The CDR3 nucleotides are TGTGCCAGTAGTGAACAGGGCTATAATTCACCCCTCCACTTT. It yields the protein CASSEQGYNSPLHF.

V gene TRBV28 combines with J gene TRBJ2-3, with TRBD2 matching 10 bases. CDR1 and CDR2 from the germline V gene are MDHEN and SYDVKM. CDR3 length: 18 residues. The J segment lost 8 bases and the V segment lost 3 bases, leaving 17 bases of the junction unmatched. DNA of the CDR3: TGTGCCAGCAGTTTCTCAATTGGGCTAGCGGGAGTCCGGGGTACGCAGTATTTT. It encodes CASSFSIGLAGVRGTQYF.

The chain has TRBV6-1 and TRBJ2-7; unclear D gene. The CDR3 covers 15 residues. The germline gives CDR1 MNHNS, CDR2 SASEGT. The V end lost 1 base, the J end lost 2 bases, and 12 bases lay between the germline ends. As DNA, the CDR3 is TGTGCCAGCAGTGAAGGCGCTAGATGGGCCTACGAGCAGTACTTC. It specifies CASSEGARWAYEQYF.

V is TRBV28 and J is TRBJ2-1, with 7 bases identical to TRBD2. This CDR3 contains 16 residues. Trimming at V came to 9 bases and at J to 2 bases, leaving 13 bases not matched to a gene. CDR1 is MDHEN, CDR2 SYDVKM, per germline. The CDR3 spells CASEQPSGITYNEQFF. CDR3 bases: TGTGCCAGTGAGCAGCCCAGCGGGATCACCTACAATGAGCAGTTCTTC.

The chain uses TRBV6-5 and TRBJ1-5, with 7 bases identical to TRBD1. CDR1 and CDR2 (germline): MNHEY, SVGAGI. The CDR3 covers 15 residues. After removal of 2 bases from V and 4 bases from J, the junction contained 5 bases not matched to a gene. The CDR3 here is CASSYRTGGNQPQHF. The CDR3 DNA reads TGTGCCAGCAGTTACCGGACAGGTGGAAATCAGCCCCAGCATTTT.

Here the CDR3 reads CASSRDNNYGYTF. The CDR3 DNA reads TGCGCCAGCAGCCGGGACAATAACTATGGCTACACCTTC. The J gene is TRBJ1-2, the V gene TRBV5-1; D possibly corresponds to TRBD1 (6 bases). Trimming removed 4 bases from V and 1 base from J, with 8 bases in between. The CDR3 has 13 residues. CDR1 and CDR2 (germline): SGHRS, YFSETQ.

The chain employs TRBV7-2 and TRBJ2-5, with TRBD2 matching 7 bases. The ends lost 2 bases at V and 2 bases at J; junction bases unmatched: 5. CDR1 and CDR2 from the germline V gene are SGHTA and FQGNSA. The CDR3 consists of 15 residues. CDR3 protein: CASSLWAGEQETQYF. CDR3 nucleotides: TGTGCCAGCAGCTTATGGGCGGGGGAGCAAGAGACCCAGTACTTC.

The V and J genes are TRBV2 and TRBJ1-1; the D is unclear. The germline V gene has CDR1 SNHLY and CDR2 FYNNEI. Trimming stripped 6 bases from V and 7 bases from J, with 12 bases between. The CDR3 is 12 amino acids. CDR3 sequence (DNA): TGTGCCAGCAGGGCGGAGGGAGTTGAAGCTTTCTTT. Protein product: CASRAEGVEAFF.

The chain has TRBV20-1 and TRBJ2-7, with TRBD2 identical over 8 bases. Germline-derived CDR1 and CDR2 are DFQATT and SNEGSKA (reference sequence). Trimming at V came to 3 bases and at J to 2 bases, leaving 3 bases not matched to a gene. This CDR3 contains 13 residues. The CDR3 region has the DNA TGCAGTGCTAGTGACGGGGGGGCCTACGAGCAGTACTTC. It yields the protein CSASDGGAYEQYF.

The chain links TRBV6-2 or TRBV6-3 to TRBJ2-7, with D unclear. Germline CDR1 is MNHEY and CDR2 is SVGEGT. With 4 bases removed from V and 0 bases from J, the gap between germline ends came to 4 bases. The CDR3 sequence is 12 residues long. CDR3 sequence (DNA): TGTGCCAGCAGTTCTAGCTCCTACGAGCAGTACTTC. This sequence encodes CASSSSSYEQYF.

The V and J genes are TRBV5-1 and TRBJ2-4; a weak D match, TRBD1 (5 bases). Germline V lookup: CDR1 SGHRS, CDR2 YFSETQ. Trimming removed 4 bases at V and 9 bases at J, with 11 bases between. This CDR3 is built from 12 residues. The CDR3 nucleotides are TGCGCCAGCAGCCCGAATACAGGCATTCAGTACTTC. It specifies CASSPNTGIQYF.

The gene calls are TRBV4-3 and TRBJ2-7, with D possibly matching TRBD2 (6 bases). CDR1 is LGHNA, CDR2 YSLEER, per germline. This CDR3 is 15 amino acids long. Trimming cost V 1 base and J 0 bases, with 10 bases left between them. CDR3 sequence reads: CASSQAWDSSYEQYF. CDR3 nucleotides: TGCGCCAGCAGCCAAGCCTGGGACTCCTCCTACGAGCAGTACTTC.

The V gene is TRBV11-2, the J gene TRBJ2-7; 8 bases fit TRBD1. CDR3 length equals 17 residues. The V gene end was trimmed by 0 bases and the J gene end by 6 bases; junction bases not matched to a gene: 13. Germline V gene sequence: CDR1 SGHAT, CDR2 FQNNGV. CDR3 in DNA: TGTGCCAGCAGCTTAGATGGCGGCAGGGGGCTTGTCGGCGAGCAGTACTTC. Encoded protein: CASSLDGGRGLVGEQYF.

The V gene is TRBV9, the J gene TRBJ2-5; 15 bases fit TRBD2. The CDR3 length is 15 residues. V was pared by 4 bases and J by 5 bases, with 3 bases of the junction left unmatched. Germline-derived CDR1 and CDR2 are SGDLS and YYNGEE. CDR3 loop: CASSPGTSGRETQYF. The CDR3 nucleotides read TGTGCCAGCAGCCCCGGGACTAGCGGGAGGGAGACCCAGTACTTC.

This clone was seen more than once but under ten times. The rearrangement links TRBV7-8 to TRBJ2-1; 11 nucleotides align to TRBD2. Germline loops: CDR1 SGHVS, CDR2 FQNEAQ. The CDR3 is 18 amino acids. The junction had 4 bases not matched to a gene; V was cut back by 0 bases and J by 0 bases. The CDR3 loop reads CASSLAGLAVVSYNEQFF. The CDR3 bases are TGTGCCAGCAGCTTAGCGGGACTAGCGGTGGTCTCCTACAATGAGCAGTTCTTC.

This clone was recorded a few times. The rearrangement uses TRBV9 and TRBJ2-1; 8 nucleotides agree with TRBD2. This CDR3 has 14 residues. Germline V gene lookup returns CDR1 SGDLS and CDR2 YYNGEE. The V gene end was trimmed by 3 bases and the J gene end by 1 base; junction bases not matched to a gene: 0. CDR3: CASSASGSYNEQFF. DNA of the CDR3: TGTGCCAGCAGCGCTAGCGGGTCCTACAATGAGCAGTTCTTC.

This chain joins TRBV11-2 and TRBJ1-2; D unclear. This CDR3 spans 12 amino acids. The V gene lost 2 bases and the J gene lost 4 bases, with 5 bases spanning the gap. Germline CDR1 is SGHAT and CDR2 is FQNNGV. CDR3 DNA sequence: TGTGCCAGCAGCTTATCTCCCTATGGCTACACCTTC. Its translation: CASSLSPYGYTF.